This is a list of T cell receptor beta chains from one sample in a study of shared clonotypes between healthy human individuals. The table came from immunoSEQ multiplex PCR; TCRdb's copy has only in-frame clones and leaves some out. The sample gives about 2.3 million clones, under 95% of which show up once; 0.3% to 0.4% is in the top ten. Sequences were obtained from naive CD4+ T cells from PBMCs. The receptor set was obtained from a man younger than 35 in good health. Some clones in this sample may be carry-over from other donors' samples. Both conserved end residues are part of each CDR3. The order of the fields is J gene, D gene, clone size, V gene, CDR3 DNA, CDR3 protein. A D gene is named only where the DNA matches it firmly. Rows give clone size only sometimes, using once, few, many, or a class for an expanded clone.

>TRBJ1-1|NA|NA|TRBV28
TGTGCCAGCAGTTTTCGGGGTATCGACACTGAAGCTTTCTTT
CASSFRGIDTEAFF
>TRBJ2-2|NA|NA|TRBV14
TGTGCCAGCAGCCAAGGTGACCGAAGGACGGGGGAGCTGTTTTTT
CASSQGDRRTGELFF
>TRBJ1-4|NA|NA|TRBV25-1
TGTGCCAGCAGTGTCATGGGGAGTGCAGAAAAACTGTTTTTT
CASSVMGSAEKLFF
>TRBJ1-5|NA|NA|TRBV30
TGTGCCTGGAGCGTTCCAACAGGGCCGGGTCAGCCCCAGCATTTT
CAWSVPTGPGQPQHF
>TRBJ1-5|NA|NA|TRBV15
TGTGCCACCAGCTCACGAGCCGGGACAAGCAGCAATCAGCCCCAGCATTTT
CATSSRAGTSSNQPQHF
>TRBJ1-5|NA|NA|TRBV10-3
TGTGCCATCAGTGAGTCGGCAGCTAGCAATCAGCCCCAGCATTTT
CAISESAASNQPQHF
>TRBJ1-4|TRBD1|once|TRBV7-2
TGTGCCAGCAGCCCGACGACAGGGTTAGGGGAAAAACTGTTTTTT
CASSPTTGLGEKLFF
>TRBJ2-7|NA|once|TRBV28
TGTGCCAGCAGTTTATTGGGGGGGGCAACCTACGAGCAGTACTTC
CASSLLGGATYEQYF
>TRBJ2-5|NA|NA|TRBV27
TGTGCCAGCAGTACCCGCGACATTCCGGGGACCCAGTACTTC
CASSTRDIPGTQYF
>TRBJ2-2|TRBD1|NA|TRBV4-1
TGCGCCAGCAGCCAACCTACTGGACAGGGGGCACCCGGGGAGCTGTTTTTT
CASSQPTGQGAPGELFF
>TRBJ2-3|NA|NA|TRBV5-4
TGTGCCAGCAGCCAGGGGCGCTACACAGATACGCAGTATTTT
CASSQGRYTDTQYF
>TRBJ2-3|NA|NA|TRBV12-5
TGTGCTAGTGGTTTGGAAAGCCCCAGGGGAAATACGCAGTATTTT
CASGLESPRGNTQYF
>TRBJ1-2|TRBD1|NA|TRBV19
TGTGCCAGTAGGACAGGGGTTAACTATGGCTACACCTTC
CASRTGVNYGYTF
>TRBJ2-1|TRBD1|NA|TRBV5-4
TGTGCCAGCAGCTCAGGGACAGGGTCTCACGAGCAGTTCTTC
CASSSGTGSHEQFF
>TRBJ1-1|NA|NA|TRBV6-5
TGTGCCAGCAGGAAGGAGAGGGGATTTTATGAAGCTTTCTTT
CASRKERGFYEAFF
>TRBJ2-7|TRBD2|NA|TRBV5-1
TGCGCCAGCAGCTTGTCGGGAGGCGGGAATTTCTACGAGCAGTACTTC
CASSLSGGGNFYEQYF
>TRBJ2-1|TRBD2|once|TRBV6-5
TGTGCCACCGGGGACTACCCCCGGTTCTTC
CATGDYPRFF
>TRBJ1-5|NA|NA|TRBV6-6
TGTGCCAGCAGTTCAGGGTACAATCAGCCCCAGCATTTT
CASSSGYNQPQHF
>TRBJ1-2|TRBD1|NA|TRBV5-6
TGTGCCAGCAGCCTCAGGTTTGTCACCGCGGGACAGTTCTTCTATGGCTACACCTTC
CASSLRFVTAGQFFYGYTF
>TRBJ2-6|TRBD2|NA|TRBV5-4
TGTGCCAGCACCCCAGCGGGAGGGACTGGGGCCAACGTCCTGACTTTC
CASTPAGGTGANVLTF
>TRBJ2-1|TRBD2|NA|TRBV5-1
TGCGCCAGCAGCTTAGGCCCGGGGGGAGCCGGGTACAATGAGCAGTTCTTC
CASSLGPGGAGYNEQFF
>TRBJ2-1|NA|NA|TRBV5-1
TGCGCCAGCAGCTTGATAGACAGCTCCTACAATGAGCAGTTCTTC
CASSLIDSSYNEQFF
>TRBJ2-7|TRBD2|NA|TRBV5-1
TGCGCCAGCAGCCGGACTAGCGGGAGCTGGGAAGAGCAGTACTTC
CASSRTSGSWEEQYF
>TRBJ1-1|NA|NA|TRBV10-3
TGTGCCATCAGTGAGACGAACACTGAAGCTTTCTTT
CAISETNTEAFF
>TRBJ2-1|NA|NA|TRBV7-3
TGTGCCAGCAGCTTATATTCTAGTGAGCAGTTCTTC
CASSLYSSEQFF
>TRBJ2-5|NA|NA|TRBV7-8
TGTGCCAGCAGCCTCCCCACGACAGGCCTTACCCAGTACTTC
CASSLPTTGLTQYF
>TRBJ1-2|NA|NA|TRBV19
TGTGCCAGTAGTATCCGGGGTTCTGGTGGCTACACCTTC
CASSIRGSGGYTF
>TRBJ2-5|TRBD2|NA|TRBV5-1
TGCGCCAGCAGCTTGGGACCAAGCGGGAGGGCTGAGACCCAGTACTTC
CASSLGPSGRAETQYF
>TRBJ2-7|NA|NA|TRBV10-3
TGTGCCATCAGTGAAAGGAGGGAGCAGTACTTC
CAISERREQYF
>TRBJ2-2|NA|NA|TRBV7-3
TGTGCCAGCAGCTTCCTGGGGGCCAGCACCGGGGAGCTGTTTTTT
CASSFLGASTGELFF
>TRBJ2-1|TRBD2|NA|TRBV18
TGTGCCAGCTCACCCTTATATACTAGCGGAGGTTACAATGAGCAGTTCTTC
CASSPLYTSGGYNEQFF
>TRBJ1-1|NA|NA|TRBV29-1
TGCAGCGTCCCGCGGGGGCGAGGCACTGAAGCTTTCTTT
CSVPRGRGTEAFF
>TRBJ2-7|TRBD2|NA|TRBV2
TGTGCCAGCAGTTCGGGACTAGCGGGTACCTACGAGCAGTACTTC
CASSSGLAGTYEQYF
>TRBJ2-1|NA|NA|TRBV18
TGTGCCAGCTCAGGTGACAGGCGCGATGAGCAGTTCTTC
CASSGDRRDEQFF
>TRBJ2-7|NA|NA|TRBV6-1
TGTGCCAGCAGTGAGGGAGGGGGCCGGCCTCCCTACGAGCAGTACTTC
CASSEGGGRPPYEQYF
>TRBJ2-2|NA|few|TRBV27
TGTGCCGCTCATACGGGGGGCGGCGGGGAGCTGTTTTTT
CAAHTGGGGELFF
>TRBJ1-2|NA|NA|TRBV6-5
TGTGCCAGCAGAGAACTAAAGGGCCGGCTCTATGGCTACACCTTC
CASRELKGRLYGYTF
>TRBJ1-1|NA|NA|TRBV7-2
TGTGCCAGCAGCTTAGTAGGTGACACTGAAGCTTTCTTT
CASSLVGDTEAFF
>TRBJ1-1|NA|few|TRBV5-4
TGTGCCAGCAGCTTGGGCGACACTGAAGCTTTCTTT
CASSLGDTEAFF
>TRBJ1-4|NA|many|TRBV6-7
TGTGCCAGCAGTTACGGGGGGACTACTAATGAAAAACTGTTTTTT
CASSYGGTTNEKLFF
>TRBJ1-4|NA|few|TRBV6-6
TGTGCCAGCAGTTACAGGGTCGGCGAAAAACTGTTTTTT
CASSYRVGEKLFF
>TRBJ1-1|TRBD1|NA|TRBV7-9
TGTGCCAGCAGCTTAGACGGGTCAGGGGGGCCTGACACTGAAGCTTTCTTT
CASSLDGSGGPDTEAFF
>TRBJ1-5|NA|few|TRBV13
TGTGCCAGCAGCCCCTACTTTTGCCCCCAGCATTTT
CASSPYFCPQHF
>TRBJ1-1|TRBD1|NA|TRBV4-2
TGTGCCAGCAGCCAAAGACTAGGGGACAGCCGAACGCTCGCTGAAGCTTTCTTT
CASSQRLGDSRTLAEAFF
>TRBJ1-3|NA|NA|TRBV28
TGTGCCAGCAGTTTGCTTCGACCTCGGGGGACCTCTGGAAACACCATATATTTT
CASSLLRPRGTSGNTIYF
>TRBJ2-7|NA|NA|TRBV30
TGTGCCTGGAGTGTAACGGGGGCGCGGTCCTACGAGCAGTACTTC
CAWSVTGARSYEQYF
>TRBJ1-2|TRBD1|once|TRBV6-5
TGTGCCAGCAGAGACAGGGGTACTGGCTACACCTTC
CASRDRGTGYTF
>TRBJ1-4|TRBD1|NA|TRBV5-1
TGCGCCAGCAGCTTAGGACAGGGGAACGAAAAACTGTTTTTT
CASSLGQGNEKLFF
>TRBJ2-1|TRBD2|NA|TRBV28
TGTGCCAGCAGTTTGGCAGCGGGACGTTGGGTCTTC
CASSLAAGRWVF
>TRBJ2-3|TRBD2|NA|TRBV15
TGTGCCACCAGCAAGTCAGCGGGAGTGTCCGATACGCAGTATTTT
CATSKSAGVSDTQYF
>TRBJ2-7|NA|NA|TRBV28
TGTGCCAGCTCAGTCTCCTACGAGCAGTACTTC
CASSVSYEQYF
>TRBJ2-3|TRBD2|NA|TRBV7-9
TGTGCCAGCAGCGGCGGGACTAGCGGTTCGGGCACAGATACGCAGTATTTT
CASSGGTSGSGTDTQYF
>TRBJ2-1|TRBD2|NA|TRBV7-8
TGTGCCAGCAGCTTACGGACTAGCGGGACCCCAAGCTCCTACAATGAGCAGTTCTTC
CASSLRTSGTPSSYNEQFF